This passage covers 19 T cell receptor beta chains from one sample sequenced in a study of cytomegalovirus exposure and HLA in healthy donors. PCR involved 60 Vbeta and 13 Jbeta primers. The assay was immunoSEQ multiplex PCR, and TCRdb's table has in-frame clones only and misses some. The data hold 150,000 to 200,000 clones, with 70% to 80% observed a single time. The sample was PBMCs. The receptors derive from a female donor in good health and CMV-seronegative.

This clone was seen only a few times. The chain recombines TRBV6-1 with TRBJ1-5; D ambiguous. CDR1 and CDR2 (germline): MNHNS, SASEGT. CDR3 length: 15 residues. V lost 8 bases, J lost 0 bases, and 14 bases lay in between. Here the CDR3 reads CASSPDTYSNQPQHF. DNA for the CDR3: TGTGCCAGCTCACCCGACACCTATAGCAATCAGCCCCAGCATTTT.

The CDR3 DNA reads TGTGCCAGCAGCTCATCATCAGGGGACATAAAAGGCCGGGCCACCATATATTTT. Translating gives CASSSSSGDIKGRATIYF. The chain employs TRBV7-9 and TRBJ1-3, with D perhaps TRBD1 (6 bases). The V gene's germline CDR1 is SEHNR and CDR2 FQNEAQ (reference sequence). The germline V and J ends were trimmed by 4 bases and 9 bases, with 28 bases remaining between them. The CDR3 consists of 18 residues.

V gene TRBV28 combines with J gene TRBJ1-5, with D possibly TRBD1 on 6 matching bases. The CDR3 length is 15 residues. The germline V and J ends were trimmed by 6 bases and 6 bases, with 18 bases remaining between them. Germline-derived CDR1 and CDR2 are MDHEN and SYDVKM. In DNA, the CDR3 is TGTGCCAGCAGACTTAAACACAGGGTTAGTCAGCCCCAGCATTTT. Translation: CASRLKHRVSQPQHF. Combining the CDR3 with reference TRBV28 and TRBJ1-5 gives the whole variable domain DVKVTQSSRYLVKRTGEKVFLECVQDMDHENMFWYRQDPGLGLRLIYFSYDVKMKEKGDIPEGYSVSREKKERFSLILESASTNQTSMYLCASRLKHRVSQPQHFGDGTRLSIL.

In nucleotides, the CDR3 is TGTGCCAGTAGCCGGGAACAAGAGACCCAGTACTTC. This encodes CASSREQETQYF. The chain combines TRBV19 with TRBJ2-5, with a possible D match to TRBD2 (5 bases). CDR1 and CDR2 from the germline V gene are LNHDA and SQIVND (reference sequence). CDR3 length equals 12 residues. Trimming cost V 6 bases and J 2 bases, with 7 bases left between them.

The chain has TRBV19 and TRBJ1-1, with D unresolved. Germline CDR1 LNHDA, CDR2 SQIVND (reference sequence). Trimming took 4 bases from V and 7 from J, leaving 13 bases between them. The CDR3 consists of 13 residues. CDR3 protein: CASSTSRTSEAFF. Written as DNA, the CDR3 is TGTGCCAGTAGTACCTCGCGGACTAGTGAAGCTTTCTTT.

The CDR3 loop is CAWVHRGYGYTF. DNA for the CDR3: TGTGCCTGGGTACATCGGGGCTATGGCTACACCTTC. The chain employs TRBV30 and TRBJ1-2, with D unclear. The CDR3 consists of 12 residues. Per germline, CDR1 GTSNPN and CDR2 SVGIG (reference sequence). The V and J ends lost 5 bases and 4 bases respectively, with 11 bases between them.

J is TRBJ2-7 and V is TRBV19, with D maybe TRBD2 (5 bases). The germline gives CDR1 LNHDA, CDR2 SQIVND (reference sequence). V was pared by 11 bases and J by 4 bases, with 30 bases between. The CDR3 consists of 17 residues. In nucleotides, the CDR3 is TGTGCCGTCACGGGTACTGGGAATGGACTGGTGCCTTACGAGCAGTACTTC. This encodes CAVTGTGNGLVPYEQYF.

CDR3 in DNA: TGTGCCAGCAGACTAGAGACCCAGTACTTC. It encodes CASRLETQYF. The J gene is TRBJ2-5, the V gene TRBV2, with D hard to call. Looked up from germline, CDR1 is SNHLY and CDR2 is FYNNEI. This CDR3 is built from 10 residues. The V and J ends lost 6 bases and 4 bases respectively, with 3 bases between them.

The chain joins TRBV7-2 to TRBJ2-3; 9 nucleotides agree with TRBD1. V trimming: 5 bases; J trimming: 6 bases; junction bases outside the gene matches: 6. CDR3 length: 14 residues. The V gene's germline CDR1 is SGHTA and CDR2 FQGNSA. CDR3 protein: CASSLRDRVDTQYF. CDR3 DNA: TGTGCCAGCAGCCTCCGGGACAGGGTGGATACGCAGTATTTT.

This clone was recorded once. This chain uses TRBV7-2 with TRBJ2-5; TRBD2 agrees at 12 bases. The CDR3 runs 16 residues. Unmatched junction bases numbered 9, after V lost 5 bases and J lost 5 bases. The germline gives CDR1 SGHTA, CDR2 FQGNSA. The CDR3 nucleotides are TGTGCCAGCAGCCCAACCCTAGCGGGGGGGCGGGAGACCCAGTACTTC. As protein: CASSPTLAGGRETQYF.

The rearrangement uses TRBV28 and TRBJ1-2, with D unresolved. This CDR3 comprises 14 residues. Trimming shortened V by 1 base and J by 2 bases, and 8 bases separated the two germline ends. Germline CDR1 reads MDHEN; CDR2 reads SYDVKM. CDR3 in amino acids: CASSLLQVNYGYTF. The CDR3 region has the DNA TGTGCCAGCAGTTTATTGCAGGTGAACTATGGCTACACCTTC.

The chain is built from TRBV7-2 and TRBJ1-2, with D tentatively TRBD1 (5 bases). Looked up from germline, CDR1 is SGHTA and CDR2 is FQGNSA. This CDR3 is built from 13 residues. Trimming removed 5 bases at V and 8 bases at J, with 15 bases between. CDR3 nucleotide sequence: TGTGCCAGCAGCCTAGACAGAGTCTCAGGCTACACCTTC. Protein sequence: CASSLDRVSGYTF.

V and J are TRBV6-6 and TRBJ1-3; D unresolved. The germline CDR1 and CDR2 sequences are MNHNY and SVGAGI (reference sequence). Trimming removed 0 bases from V and 7 bases from J, with 13 bases in between. This CDR3 is built from 15 residues. CDR3 sequence (DNA): TGTGCCAGCAGTTACTCGAGGTCCGGGAGGAACACCATATATTTT. Translated: CASSYSRSGRNTIYF.

This clone was seen a few times. V is TRBV7-2 and J is TRBJ2-5, with 7 bases identical to TRBD2. The CDR3 contains 13 residues. CDR1 and CDR2 from the germline V gene are SGHTA and FQGNSA. The trim removed 5 bases at V and 5 bases at J, leaving 5 bases unmatched. CDR3 nucleotides: TGTGCCAGCAGCACTCTGGGGGGGGAGACCCAGTACTTC. Protein product: CASSTLGGETQYF. Supplemented by reference TRBV7-2 and TRBJ2-5, the full variable domain reads GAGVSQSPSNKVTEKGKDVELRCDPISGHTALYWYRQSLGQGLEFLIYFQGNSAPDKSGLPSDRFSAERTGGSVSTLTIQRTQQEDSAVYLCASSTLGGETQYFGPGTRLLVL.

The chain employs TRBV5-1 and TRBJ2-7, with a weak D call TRBD1 (6 bases). The germline V gene encodes CDR1 SGHRS and CDR2 YFSETQ. V lost 4 bases and J 2 bases, leaving 10 bases between the germline ends. CDR3 length: 13 residues. CDR3 sequence reads: CASSRDKAYEQYF. The CDR3 nucleotides read TGCGCCAGCAGCAGGGACAAGGCCTACGAGCAGTACTTC.

This rearrangement joins TRBV19 to TRBJ1-4, with 7 bases fitting TRBD1. This CDR3 spans 16 amino acids. Germline V gives CDR1 LNHDA, CDR2 SQIVND (reference sequence). The ends lost 1 base at V and 8 bases at J; junction bases unmatched: 10. CDR3 in amino acids: CASSIGRQGLGEKLFF. In DNA, the CDR3 is TGTGCCAGTAGTATAGGCCGACAGGGACTCGGAGAAAAACTGTTTTTT.

The chain couples TRBV19 to TRBJ2-1, with TRBD2 as a possible D gene (6 bases). Trimming removed 4 bases from V and 13 bases from J, with 14 bases in between. Germline values: CDR1 LNHDA, CDR2 SQIVND (reference sequence). The CDR3 runs to 12 residues. The DNA of the CDR3 is TGTGCCAGTAGTACCGGTTCGGCGGGACAGTTCTTC. It specifies CASSTGSAGQFF.

This clone was seen a single time. The CDR3 protein is CAWSVRGLNTEAFF. The CDR3 DNA reads TGTGCCTGGAGTGTAAGAGGGTTGAACACTGAAGCTTTCTTT. The chain carries TRBV30 and TRBJ1-1; no definite D call. The CDR3 totals 14 residues. Germline lookup yields CDR1 GTSNPN and CDR2 SVGIG (reference sequence). Deletions cut 0 bases from V and 0 bases from J, with 8 bases between.

The chain has TRBV7-9 and TRBJ1-2, with D perhaps TRBD1 (5 bases). The CDR3 loop spans 14 amino acids. V gave up 2 bases and J gave up 1 base, with 8 bases separating them. Germline CDR1 is SEHNR and CDR2 is FQNEAQ (reference sequence). DNA for the CDR3: TGTGCCAGCAGCTTACAAGGGGATAACTATGGCTACACCTTC. As protein: CASSLQGDNYGYTF.